These 30 T cell receptor beta chains were sequenced from one sample in a study of cytomegalovirus exposure and HLA in healthy donors. Primers for the PCR totalled 60 Vbeta and 13 Jbeta. TCRdb's copy holds only in-frame clones and misses some; the assay was immunoSEQ multiplex PCR. The sample shows 150,000 to 200,000 clones, about 80% of them seen only once. Material for sequencing was PBMCs. These receptor sequences come from a woman aged 40 to 50 in good health and CMV-seronegative.

The CDR3 nucleotides are TGTGCCAGCACCGGACACCCGCCCGGGTCCTACGAGCAGTACTTC. It is translated as CASTGHPPGSYEQYF. The chain uses TRBV2 and TRBJ2-7; tentative D call: TRBD1 (5 bases). Trimming cost V 7 bases and J 1 base, with 17 bases left between them. This CDR3 has 15 amino acids. Looked up from germline, CDR1 is SNHLY and CDR2 is FYNNEI.

V gene TRBV6-6 combines with J gene TRBJ2-7; TRBD1 might be the D (5 bases). The CDR3 length is 12 residues. The germline V and J ends were trimmed by 7 bases and 1 base, with 8 bases remaining between them. Germline values: CDR1 MNHNY, CDR2 SVGAGI (reference sequence). The CDR3 DNA sequence: TGTGCCAGCAAGGCAGGGTCCTACGAGCAGTACTTC. Translation: CASKAGSYEQYF.

The chain employs TRBV28 and TRBJ2-5; 7 bases line up with TRBD1. CDR1 is MDHEN, CDR2 SYDVKM, per germline. V dropped 4 bases and J dropped 2; count of bases not matched to a gene: 7. The CDR3 covers 15 residues. CDR3 DNA: TGTGCCAGCAGTTCATGGGGGACAGTGCAAGAGACCCAGTACTTC. Amino acid sequence: CASSSWGTVQETQYF.

V usage is TRBV2 and J usage is TRBJ2-5; D might be TRBD2 (6 bases). CDR3 length equals 10 residues. CDR1 is SNHLY, CDR2 FYNNEI, per germline. With 3 bases removed from V and 13 bases from J, the gap between germline ends came to 9 bases. The CDR3 nucleotides are TGTGCCAGCAGTGACGGGACTCTGTACTTC. Translating it yields CASSDGTLYF.

The J gene is TRBJ1-1, the V gene TRBV7-9; D gene uncertain. The V end was cut by 10 bases, the J end by 6 bases, with 18 bases between. There are 13 residues in the CDR3. Looked up from germline, CDR1 is SEHNR and CDR2 is FQNEAQ (reference sequence). The CDR3 region is CAIPGGSSSEAFF. CDR3 DNA: TGTGCCATCCCAGGTGGGAGCAGCTCTGAAGCTTTCTTT.

The chain employs TRBV27 and TRBJ2-4, with TRBD1 matching 8 bases. Germline loops: CDR1 MNHEY, CDR2 SMNVEV (reference sequence). With V trimmed by 0 bases and J by 12 bases, 4 bases remained unmatched. The CDR3 runs 13 residues. CDR3 DNA sequence: TGTGCCAGCAGTTTATCGAATCAGGGGGCTCAGTACTTC. It encodes CASSLSNQGAQYF.

This chain connects TRBV27 to TRBJ1-2; the D is unclear. CDR3 length equals 14 residues. Between the trimmed V and J ends, which lost 6 bases and 4 bases, there was a span of 15 bases. Per the germline V gene, CDR1 is MNHEY and CDR2 is SMNVEV (reference sequence). This CDR3 is CASRPLGESYGYTF. CDR3 sequence (DNA): TGTGCCAGCAGACCGCTCGGGGAATCCTATGGCTACACCTTC.

This chain joins TRBV25-1 and TRBJ1-5; 10 nucleotides align to TRBD1. The CDR3 runs to 17 residues. CDR1 MGHDK and CDR2 SYGVNS come from the germline V gene. CDR3 DNA sequence: TGTCCATCACCGGGGACAGGGGTGAGTGGGGGCAATCAGCCCCAGCATTTT. Translated, it gives CPSPGTGVSGGNQPQHF.

V usage is TRBV6-6 and J usage is TRBJ2-6, with 7 nucleotides matching TRBD2. The CDR3 sequence is 15 residues long. Trimming at V came to 7 bases and at J to 2 bases, leaving 5 bases not matched to a gene. The germline gives CDR1 MNHNY, CDR2 SVGAGI (reference sequence). The CDR3 spells CASMSGGAGANVLTF. DNA of the CDR3: TGTGCCAGCATGTCGGGAGGCGCTGGGGCCAACGTCCTGACTTTC.

V and J are TRBV5-6 and TRBJ2-3; TRBD2 aligns across 8 bases. J gave up 5 bases and V 2 bases, and 10 bases lay outside the gene matches. CDR3 length: 16 amino acids. The germline V gene encodes CDR1 SGHDT and CDR2 YYEEEE. The CDR3 is CASSFGSGSRIDTQYF. CDR3 coding DNA: TGTGCCAGCAGCTTCGGGAGCGGGAGTCGGATAGATACGCAGTATTTT.

The J gene is TRBJ2-5, the V gene TRBV5-1; D remains ambiguous. Germline assignment: CDR1 SGHRS and CDR2 YFSETQ. The CDR3 extends over 13 amino acids. Trimming took off 2 bases at V and 4 bases at J, with 9 bases between the two ends. In DNA, the CDR3 is TGCGCCAGCAGCTTCAGCGATTCAGAGACCCAGTACTTC. Translating it yields CASSFSDSETQYF.

The rearrangement joins TRBV9 to TRBJ2-1, with D possibly being TRBD2 (6 bases). Germline CDR1 reads SGDLS; CDR2 reads YYNGEE. This CDR3 is 14 amino acids long. Trimming pared 4 bases from V and 7 bases from J, leaving 15 bases between. Here the CDR3 reads CASSPQTSLNEQFF. The CDR3 DNA follows: TGTGCCAGCAGCCCTCAGACTAGTCTGAATGAGCAGTTCTTC.

This rearrangement joins TRBV7-3 to TRBJ2-3, with D possibly matching TRBD2 (6 bases). In germline, CDR1 is SGHTA, CDR2 FQGTGA. Trimming stripped 4 bases from V and 4 bases from J, with 15 bases between. There are 15 residues in the CDR3. The CDR3 region is CASSSQGGYSDTQYF. CDR3 sequence (DNA): TGTGCCAGCAGCTCCCAGGGAGGTTATTCAGATACGCAGTATTTT.

This clone was seen a handful of times. This rearrangement joins TRBV29-1 to TRBJ2-1; D remains unclear. Germline-derived CDR1 and CDR2 are SQVTM and ANQGSEA. The CDR3 runs 14 residues. V was pared by 3 bases and J by 9 bases, with 18 bases between. The DNA for the CDR3 is TGCAGCGTTGAGGCTAACTCTGCCCCGGGTGAGCAGTTCTTC. This translates into CSVEANSAPGEQFF.

Written as DNA, the CDR3 is TGTGCCAGCAGCTTCGTACTAGTCAACAATGAGCAGTTCTTC. Its translation: CASSFVLVNNEQFF. The J gene is TRBJ2-1, the V gene TRBV11-3; tentatively, D is TRBD2 (5 bases). The CDR3 totals 14 residues. With 3 bases removed from V and 5 bases from J, the gap between germline ends came to 11 bases. Germline V CDR1 and CDR2: SGHNT, YENEEA. Drawing the rest from reference TRBV11-3 and TRBJ2-1, the complete variable domain is EAGVVQSPRYKIIEKKQPVAFWCNPISGHNTLYWYLQNLGQGPELLIRYENEEAVDDSQLPKDRFSAERLKGVDSTLKIQPAELGDSAVYLCASSFVLVNNEQFFGPGTRLTVL.

The rearrangement uses TRBV5-6 and TRBJ2-7; TRBD1 agrees at 8 bases. In germline, CDR1 is SGHDT, CDR2 YYEEEE. The J segment lost 2 bases and the V segment lost 4 bases, leaving 11 bases of the junction unmatched. The CDR3 is made up of 16 amino acids. CDR3 in amino acids: CASSLDRVGDPYEQYF. The CDR3 region has the DNA TGTGCCAGCAGCCTGGACAGGGTGGGGGACCCCTACGAGCAGTACTTC.

The chain uses TRBV5-1 and TRBJ2-7; TRBD2 matches 12 bases. With V trimmed by 4 bases and J by 5 bases, 13 bases remained unmatched. This CDR3 has 17 amino acids. CDR1 and CDR2 (germline): SGHRS, YFSETQ. The CDR3 nucleotides read TGCGCCAGCAGCCCCATGAGCCTAGCGGGAGGGGGCCACGAGCAGTACTTC. This translates into CASSPMSLAGGGHEQYF.

V usage is TRBV11-2 and J usage is TRBJ1-5; a possible D gene is TRBD1 (5 bases). This CDR3 is 17 amino acids long. V lost 4 bases and J 4 bases, leaving 20 bases between the germline ends. Germline assignment: CDR1 SGHAT and CDR2 FQNNGV. Written as DNA, the CDR3 is TGTGCCAGCAGCTACCCCGGAGGGGCGGGGGTTAATCAGCCCCAGCATTTT. This codes for CASSYPGGAGVNQPQHF. The full variable domain, with the rest looked up from reference TRBV11-2 and TRBJ1-5, is EAGVAQSPRYKIIEKRQSVAFWCNPISGHATLYWYQQILGQGPKLLIQFQNNGVVDDSQLPKDRFSAERLKGVDSTLKIQPAKLEDSAVYLCASSYPGGAGVNQPQHFGDGTRLSIL.

The V call is TRBV28, the J call TRBJ2-1, with 13 positions matching TRBD2. The CDR3 is 14 residues long. CDR1 and CDR2 from the germline V gene are MDHEN and SYDVKM. Trimming took 5 bases from V and 10 from J; bases not matched to a gene: 5. The CDR3 sequence is CASSPPTSGGEQFF. The CDR3, as DNA: TGTGCCAGCAGTCCCCCGACTAGCGGGGGGGAGCAGTTCTTC.

This clone was detected only a few times. The V and J genes are TRBV28 and TRBJ2-1, with D possibly matching TRBD2 (6 bases). Deletions cut 8 bases from V and 8 bases from J, with 19 bases between. The CDR3 consists of 14 residues. CDR1 MDHEN and CDR2 SYDVKM come from the germline V gene. CDR3 sequence: CASQGTSTGDEQFF. CDR3 DNA: TGTGCCAGCCAGGGCACTAGCACGGGCGATGAGCAGTTCTTC.

The chain joins TRBV10-3 to TRBJ1-5; D is unresolved. Germline loops: CDR1 ENHRY, CDR2 SYGVKD. CDR3 length: 16 amino acids. Trimming pared 4 bases from V and 0 bases from J, leaving 13 bases between. CDR3 sequence (DNA): TGTGCCATCAGTGCGGCGGCCCCAGTTAGCAATCAGCCCCAGCATTTT. Translation: CAISAAAPVSNQPQHF.

The V gene is TRBV28, the J gene TRBJ1-1; possible D gene TRBD1, 6 bases. This CDR3 has 14 residues. Germline CDR1 MDHEN, CDR2 SYDVKM. The V gene lost 2 bases and the J gene lost 5 bases, with 12 bases spanning the gap. The CDR3 DNA sequence: TGTGCCAGCAGTTTAGGGGGGGGGCGGACTGAAGCTTTCTTT. Translation: CASSLGGGRTEAFF.

This clone appeared a few times. The chain has TRBV6-1 and TRBJ2-7, with D tentatively TRBD2 (6 bases). Trimming took 0 bases from V and 4 from J, leaving 7 bases between them. The CDR3 has 13 residues. Germline loops: CDR1 MNHNS, CDR2 SASEGT. CDR3 amino acids: CASSEARGYEQYF. The CDR3 DNA follows: TGTGCCAGCAGTGAAGCGCGGGGATACGAGCAGTACTTC.

CDR3: CASSSTGDPQETQYF. CDR3 in DNA: TGCGCCAGCAGCTCTACAGGGGACCCTCAAGAGACCCAGTACTTC. V and J are TRBV5-1 and TRBJ2-5; TRBD1 matches at 7 bases. This CDR3 comprises 15 residues. Trimming at V came to 3 bases and at J to 2 bases, leaving 7 bases not matched to a gene. Germline V lookup: CDR1 SGHRS, CDR2 YFSETQ.

This rearrangement joins TRBV5-1 to TRBJ1-3; unclear D gene. The CDR3 is made up of 14 amino acids. With 0 bases removed from V and 4 bases from J, the gap between germline ends came to 8 bases. Germline loops: CDR1 SGHRS, CDR2 YFSETQ. As DNA, the CDR3 is TGCGCCAGCAGCTTGGAAACGGGGGGAAACACCATATATTTT. Translation gives CASSLETGGNTIYF.

The CDR3 sequence is CASSLEGGPDYNEQFF. Here the CDR3 DNA reads TGTGCCAGCAGCTTAGAGGGAGGACCCGACTACAATGAGCAGTTCTTC. V gene TRBV11-3 combines with J gene TRBJ2-1; possible D gene TRBD2, 6 bases. V lost 0 bases to trimming and J lost 3 bases, with 12 bases between them. The germline V gene has CDR1 SGHNT and CDR2 YENEEA. The CDR3 extends over 16 amino acids.

This chain uses TRBV7-9 with TRBJ2-4, with a possible D match to TRBD1 (5 bases). V lost 3 bases, J lost 0 bases, and 9 bases lay in between. In germline, CDR1 is SEHNR, CDR2 FQNEAQ (reference sequence). The CDR3 consists of 15 residues. The CDR3 protein is CASSLTEIAKNIQYF. The CDR3 coding sequence is TGTGCCAGCAGCTTGACAGAGATAGCCAAAAACATTCAGTACTTC.

This chain links TRBV27 with TRBJ2-1; 11 bases agree with TRBD2. The CDR3 has 16 amino acids. The V gene end was trimmed by 2 bases and the J gene end by 7 bases; junction bases not matched to a gene: 7. Germline V gene data show CDR1 as MNHEY and CDR2 as SMNVEV (reference sequence). The DNA for the CDR3 is TGTGCCAGCAGTTTACAACTAGCGGGAGTGGGGAATGAGCAGTTCTTC. Its protein product is CASSLQLAGVGNEQFF.

The chain links TRBV7-9 to TRBJ2-1; D might be TRBD2 (5 bases). The CDR3 is 17 amino acids. V lost 4 bases to trimming and J lost 7 bases, with 23 bases between them. Germline V CDR1 and CDR2: SEHNR, FQNEAQ (reference sequence). CDR3 residues: CASSSIDRSIPGNEQFF. The DNA of the CDR3 is TGTGCCAGCAGCTCGATCGACCGGAGCATCCCGGGGAATGAGCAGTTCTTC.

The chain has TRBV7-9 and TRBJ2-5; D may be TRBD1 (6 bases). From germline, CDR1 is SEHNR and CDR2 FQNEAQ (reference sequence). This CDR3 has 14 residues. The V end was cut by 5 bases, the J end by 4 bases, with 14 bases between. Here the CDR3 reads CASSGQGLRETQYF. CDR3 nucleotide sequence: TGTGCCAGCAGCGGGCAGGGGTTGCGAGAGACCCAGTACTTC. The variable domain in full, completed from reference TRBV7-9 and TRBJ2-5, reads DTGVSQNPRHKITKRGQNVTFRCDPISEHNRLYWYRQTLGQGPEFLTYFQNEAQLEKSRLLSDRFSAERPKGSFSTLEIQRTEQGDSAMYLCASSGQGLRETQYFGPGTRLLVL.